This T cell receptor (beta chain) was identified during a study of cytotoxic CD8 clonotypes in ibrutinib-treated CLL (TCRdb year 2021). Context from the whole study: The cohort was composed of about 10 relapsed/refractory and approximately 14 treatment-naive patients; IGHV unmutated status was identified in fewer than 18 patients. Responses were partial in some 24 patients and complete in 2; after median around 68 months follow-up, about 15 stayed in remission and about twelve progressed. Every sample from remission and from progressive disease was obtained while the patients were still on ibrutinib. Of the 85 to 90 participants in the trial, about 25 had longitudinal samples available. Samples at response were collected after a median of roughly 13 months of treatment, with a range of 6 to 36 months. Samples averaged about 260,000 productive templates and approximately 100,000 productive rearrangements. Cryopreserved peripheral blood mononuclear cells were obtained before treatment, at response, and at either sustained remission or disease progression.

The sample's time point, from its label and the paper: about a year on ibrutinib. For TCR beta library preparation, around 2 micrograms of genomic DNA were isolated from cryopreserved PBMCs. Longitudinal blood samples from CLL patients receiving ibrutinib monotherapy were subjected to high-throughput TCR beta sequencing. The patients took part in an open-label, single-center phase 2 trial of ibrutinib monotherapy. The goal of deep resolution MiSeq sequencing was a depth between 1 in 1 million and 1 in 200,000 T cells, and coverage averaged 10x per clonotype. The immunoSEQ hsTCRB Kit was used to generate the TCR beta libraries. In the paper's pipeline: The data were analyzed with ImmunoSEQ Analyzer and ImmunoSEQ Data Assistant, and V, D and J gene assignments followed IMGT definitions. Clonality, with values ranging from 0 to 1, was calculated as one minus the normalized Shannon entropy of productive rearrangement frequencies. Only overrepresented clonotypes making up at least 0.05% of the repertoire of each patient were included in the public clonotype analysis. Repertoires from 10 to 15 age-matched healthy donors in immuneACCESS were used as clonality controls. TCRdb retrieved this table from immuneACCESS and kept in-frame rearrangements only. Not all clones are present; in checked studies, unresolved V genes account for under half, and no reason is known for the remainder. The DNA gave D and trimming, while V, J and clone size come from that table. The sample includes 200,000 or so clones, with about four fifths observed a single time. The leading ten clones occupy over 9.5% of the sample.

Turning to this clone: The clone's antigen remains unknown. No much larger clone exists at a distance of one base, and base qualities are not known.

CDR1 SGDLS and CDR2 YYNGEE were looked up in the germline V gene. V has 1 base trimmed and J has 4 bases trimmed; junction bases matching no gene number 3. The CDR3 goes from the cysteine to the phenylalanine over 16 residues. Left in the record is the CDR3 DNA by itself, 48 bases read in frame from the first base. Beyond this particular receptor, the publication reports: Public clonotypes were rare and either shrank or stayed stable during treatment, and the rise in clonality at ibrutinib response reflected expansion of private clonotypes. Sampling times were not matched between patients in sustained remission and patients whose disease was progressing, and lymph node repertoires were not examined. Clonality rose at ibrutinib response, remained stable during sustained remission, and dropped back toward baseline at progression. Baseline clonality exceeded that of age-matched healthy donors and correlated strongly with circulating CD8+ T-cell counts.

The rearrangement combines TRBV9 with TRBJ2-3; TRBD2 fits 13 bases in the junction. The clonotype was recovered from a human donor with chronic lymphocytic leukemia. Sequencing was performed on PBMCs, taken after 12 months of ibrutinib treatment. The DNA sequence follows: TGTGCCAGCAGCGTAACTAGCGGGGGGGCACCAGATACGCAGTATTTT. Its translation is CASSVTSGGAPDTQYF.